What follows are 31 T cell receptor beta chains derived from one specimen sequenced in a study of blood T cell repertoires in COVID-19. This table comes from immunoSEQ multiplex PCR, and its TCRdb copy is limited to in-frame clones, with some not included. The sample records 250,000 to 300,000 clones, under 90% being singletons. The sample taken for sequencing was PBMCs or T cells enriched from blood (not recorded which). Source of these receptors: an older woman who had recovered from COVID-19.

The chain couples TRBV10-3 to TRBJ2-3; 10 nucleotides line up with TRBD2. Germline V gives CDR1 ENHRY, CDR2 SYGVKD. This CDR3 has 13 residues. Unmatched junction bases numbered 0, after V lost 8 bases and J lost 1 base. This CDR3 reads CAIGTSGTDTQYF. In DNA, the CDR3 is TGTGCCATCGGGACTAGCGGCACAGATACGCAGTATTTT.

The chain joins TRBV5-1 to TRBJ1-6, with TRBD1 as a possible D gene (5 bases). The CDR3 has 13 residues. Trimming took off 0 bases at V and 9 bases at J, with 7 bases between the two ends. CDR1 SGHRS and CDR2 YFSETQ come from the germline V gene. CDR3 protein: CASSLEDTSPLHF. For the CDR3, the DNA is TGCGCCAGCAGCTTGGAGGACACTTCACCCCTCCACTTT.

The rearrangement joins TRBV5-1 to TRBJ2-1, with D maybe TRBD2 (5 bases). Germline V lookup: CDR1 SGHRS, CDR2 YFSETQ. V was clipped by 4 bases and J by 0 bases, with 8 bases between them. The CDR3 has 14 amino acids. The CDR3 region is CASSQLASYNEQFF. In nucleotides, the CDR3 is TGCGCCAGCAGCCAGCTAGCCTCCTACAATGAGCAGTTCTTC.

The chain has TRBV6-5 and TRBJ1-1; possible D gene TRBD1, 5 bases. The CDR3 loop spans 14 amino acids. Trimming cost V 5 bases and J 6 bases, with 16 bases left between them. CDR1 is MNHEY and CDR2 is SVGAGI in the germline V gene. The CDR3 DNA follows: TGTGCCAGCAGTAAGGTCAGGGAAGTCGCTGAAGCTTTCTTT. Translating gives CASSKVREVAEAFF.

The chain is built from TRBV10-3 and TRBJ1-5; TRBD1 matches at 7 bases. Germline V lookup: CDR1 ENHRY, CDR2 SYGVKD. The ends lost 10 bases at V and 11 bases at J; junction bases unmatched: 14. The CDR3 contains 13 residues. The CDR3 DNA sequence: TGTGCCAGCGGGGAACAGGGGCGCCTGACCCAGCATTTT. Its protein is CASGEQGRLTQHF.

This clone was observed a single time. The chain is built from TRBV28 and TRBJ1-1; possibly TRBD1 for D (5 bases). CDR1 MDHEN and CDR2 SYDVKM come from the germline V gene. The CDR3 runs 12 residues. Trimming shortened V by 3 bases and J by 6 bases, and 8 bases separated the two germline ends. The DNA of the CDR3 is TGTGCCAGCAGTTTTTGGGGCGCTGAAGCTTTCTTT. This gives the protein CASSFWGAEAFF.

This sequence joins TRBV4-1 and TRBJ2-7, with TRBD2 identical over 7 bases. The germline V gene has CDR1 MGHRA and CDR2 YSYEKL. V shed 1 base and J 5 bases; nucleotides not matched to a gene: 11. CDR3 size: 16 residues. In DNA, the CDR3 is TGCGCCAGCAGCCAAGGCATCATCCGGGGGGTCCACGAGCAGTACTTC. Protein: CASSQGIIRGVHEQYF.

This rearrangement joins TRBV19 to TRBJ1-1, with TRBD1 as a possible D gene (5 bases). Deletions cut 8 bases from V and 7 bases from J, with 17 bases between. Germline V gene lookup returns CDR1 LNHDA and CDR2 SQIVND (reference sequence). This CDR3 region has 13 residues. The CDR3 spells CASVARVKGEAFF. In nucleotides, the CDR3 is TGTGCCAGTGTCGCCAGGGTAAAGGGTGAAGCTTTCTTT.

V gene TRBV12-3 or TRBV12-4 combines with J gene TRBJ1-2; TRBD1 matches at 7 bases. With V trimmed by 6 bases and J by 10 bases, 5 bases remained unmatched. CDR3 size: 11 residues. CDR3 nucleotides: TGTGCCAGCAGAACGACAGGGACCTACACCTTC. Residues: CASRTTGTYTF.

CDR3 sequence: CATSDGSLEAFF. The CDR3 DNA sequence: TGTGCCACCAGTGATGGTAGCTTAGAAGCTTTCTTT. The rearrangement uses TRBV24-1 and TRBJ1-1; D gene unclear. This CDR3 spans 12 amino acids. Trimming removed 3 bases from V and 8 bases from J, with 9 bases in between. Germline lookup yields CDR1 KGHDR and CDR2 SFDVKD.

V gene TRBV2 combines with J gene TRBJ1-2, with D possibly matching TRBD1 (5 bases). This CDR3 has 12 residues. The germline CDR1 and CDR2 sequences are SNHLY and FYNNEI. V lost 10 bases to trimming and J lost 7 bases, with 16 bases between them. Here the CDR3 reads CATGAAGLGYTF. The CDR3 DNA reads TGTGCCACCGGGGCCGCGGGGCTTGGCTACACCTTC.

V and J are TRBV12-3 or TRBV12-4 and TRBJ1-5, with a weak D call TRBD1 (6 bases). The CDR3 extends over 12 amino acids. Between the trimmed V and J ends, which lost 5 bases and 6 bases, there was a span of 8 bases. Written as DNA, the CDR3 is TGTGCCAGCAGTCAACAGGGTCAGCCCCAGCATTTT. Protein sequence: CASSQQGQPQHF.

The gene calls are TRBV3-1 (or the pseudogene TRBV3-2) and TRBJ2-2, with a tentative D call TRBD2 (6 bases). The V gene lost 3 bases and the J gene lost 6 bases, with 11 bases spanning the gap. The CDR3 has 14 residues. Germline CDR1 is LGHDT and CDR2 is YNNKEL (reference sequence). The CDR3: CASSQRLVAGELFF. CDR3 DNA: TGTGCCAGCAGCCAGCGACTAGTTGCCGGGGAGCTGTTTTTT.

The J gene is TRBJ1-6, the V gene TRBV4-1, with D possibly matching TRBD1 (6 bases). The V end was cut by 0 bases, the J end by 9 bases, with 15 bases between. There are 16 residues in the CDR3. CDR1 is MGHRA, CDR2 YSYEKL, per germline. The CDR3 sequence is CASSQDGRQAGSPLHF. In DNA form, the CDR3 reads TGCGCCAGCAGCCAAGATGGGCGACAGGCCGGTTCACCCCTCCACTTT.

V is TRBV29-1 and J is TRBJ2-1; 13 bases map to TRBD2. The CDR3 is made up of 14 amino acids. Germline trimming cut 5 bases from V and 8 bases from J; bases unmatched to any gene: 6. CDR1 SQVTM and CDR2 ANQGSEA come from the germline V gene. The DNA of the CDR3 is TGCAGCGTTAAGACTAGCGGGAGGACCTATGAGCAGTTCTTC. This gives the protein CSVKTSGRTYEQFF.

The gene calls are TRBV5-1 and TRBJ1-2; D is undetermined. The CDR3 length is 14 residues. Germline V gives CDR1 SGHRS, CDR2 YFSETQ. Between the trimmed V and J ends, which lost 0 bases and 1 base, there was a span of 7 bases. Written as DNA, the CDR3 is TGCGCCAGCAGCTTGGCTCAGATTAACTATGGCTACACCTTC. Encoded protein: CASSLAQINYGYTF.

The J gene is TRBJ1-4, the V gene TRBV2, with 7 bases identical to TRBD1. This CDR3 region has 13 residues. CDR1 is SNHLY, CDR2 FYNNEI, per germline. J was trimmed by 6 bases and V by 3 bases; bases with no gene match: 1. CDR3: CASSDDRDEKLFF. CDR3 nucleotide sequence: TGTGCCAGCAGTGATGACAGGGATGAAAAACTGTTTTTT.

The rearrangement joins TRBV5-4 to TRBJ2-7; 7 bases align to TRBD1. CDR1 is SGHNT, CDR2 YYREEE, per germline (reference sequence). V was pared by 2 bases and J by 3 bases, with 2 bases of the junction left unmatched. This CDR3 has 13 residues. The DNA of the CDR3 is TGTGCCAGCAGCTTAGGACAGGACTACGAGCAGTACTTC. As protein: CASSLGQDYEQYF.

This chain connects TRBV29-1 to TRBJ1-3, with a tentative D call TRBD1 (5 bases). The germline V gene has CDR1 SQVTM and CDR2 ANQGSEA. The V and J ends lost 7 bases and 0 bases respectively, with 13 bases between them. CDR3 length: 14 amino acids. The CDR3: CSAQGASSGNTIYF. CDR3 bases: TGCAGCGCCCAAGGGGCGAGCTCTGGAAACACCATATATTTT.

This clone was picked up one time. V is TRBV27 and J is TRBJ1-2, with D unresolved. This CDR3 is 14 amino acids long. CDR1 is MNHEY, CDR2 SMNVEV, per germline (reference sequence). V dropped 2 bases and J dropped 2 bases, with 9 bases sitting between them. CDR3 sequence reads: CASSLREGNYGYTF. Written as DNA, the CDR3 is TGTGCCAGCAGTTTACGCGAGGGAAACTATGGCTACACCTTC.

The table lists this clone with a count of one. CDR3 sequence: CASTPGQSNYGYTF. The DNA for the CDR3 is TGTGCCAGCACACCGGGACAGTCTAACTATGGCTACACCTTC. V gene TRBV28 combines with J gene TRBJ1-2; 7 bases are a match to TRBD1. V lost 7 bases, J lost 0 bases, and 5 bases stayed unmatched. Germline V lookup: CDR1 MDHEN, CDR2 SYDVKM. The CDR3 totals 14 residues.

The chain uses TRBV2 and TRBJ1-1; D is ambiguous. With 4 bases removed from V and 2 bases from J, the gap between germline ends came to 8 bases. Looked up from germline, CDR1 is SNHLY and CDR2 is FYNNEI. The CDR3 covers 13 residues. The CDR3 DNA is TGTGCCAGCAGTGGCGAGGGCAACACTGAAGCTTTCTTT. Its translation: CASSGEGNTEAFF.

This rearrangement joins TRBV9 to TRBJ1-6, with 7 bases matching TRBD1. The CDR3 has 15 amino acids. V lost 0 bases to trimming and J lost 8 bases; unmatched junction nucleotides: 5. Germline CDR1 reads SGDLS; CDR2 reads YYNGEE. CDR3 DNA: TGTGCCAGCAGCGTAGACGGACAGGAAGATTCACCCCTCCACTTT. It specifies CASSVDGQEDSPLHF.

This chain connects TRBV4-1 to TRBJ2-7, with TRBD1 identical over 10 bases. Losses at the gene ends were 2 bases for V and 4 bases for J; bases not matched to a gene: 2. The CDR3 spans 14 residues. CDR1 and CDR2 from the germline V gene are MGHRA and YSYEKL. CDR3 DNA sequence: TGCGCCAGCAGCCAACTGGACAGGGGGTACGAGCAGTACTTC. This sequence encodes CASSQLDRGYEQYF.

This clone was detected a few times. The CDR3 loop is CASTPGGVGSPLHF. In nucleotides, the CDR3 is TGTGCCAGCACCCCGGGGGGGGTGGGTTCACCCCTCCACTTT. This sequence joins TRBV2 and TRBJ1-6; the D gene is possibly TRBD1 (5 bases). This CDR3 contains 14 residues. Trimming removed 7 bases at V and 9 bases at J, with 16 bases between. Germline assignment: CDR1 SNHLY and CDR2 FYNNEI.

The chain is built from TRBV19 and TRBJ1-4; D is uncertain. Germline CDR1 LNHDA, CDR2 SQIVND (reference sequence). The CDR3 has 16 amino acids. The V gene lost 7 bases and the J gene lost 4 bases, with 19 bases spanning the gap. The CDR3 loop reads CASNGEVGFDNEKLFF. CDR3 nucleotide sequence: TGTGCCAGTAACGGGGAGGTGGGGTTCGATAATGAAAAACTGTTTTTT.

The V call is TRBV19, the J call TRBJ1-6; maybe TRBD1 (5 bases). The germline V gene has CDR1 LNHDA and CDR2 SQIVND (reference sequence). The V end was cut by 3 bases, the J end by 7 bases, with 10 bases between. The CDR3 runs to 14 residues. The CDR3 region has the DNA TGTGCCAGTAGTATCGCCCAGGGAAATTCACCCCTCCACTTT. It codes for CASSIAQGNSPLHF.

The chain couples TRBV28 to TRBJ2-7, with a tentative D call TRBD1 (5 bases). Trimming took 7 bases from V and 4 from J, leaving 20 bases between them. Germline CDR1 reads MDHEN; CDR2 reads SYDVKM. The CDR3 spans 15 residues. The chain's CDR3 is CASTPNPRPGYEQYF. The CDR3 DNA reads TGTGCCAGCACCCCCAATCCGCGGCCAGGGTACGAGCAGTACTTC.

The CDR3 nucleotides read TGTGCCAGCAGTTACTCGCGACAGGGGACCTACGAGCAGTACTTC. Protein product: CASSYSRQGTYEQYF. The V gene is TRBV6-6, the J gene TRBJ2-7, with 8 bases that match TRBD1. V lost 0 bases, J lost 2 bases, and 3 bases stayed unmatched. The CDR3 extends over 15 amino acids. Germline V CDR1 and CDR2: MNHNY, SVGAGI (reference sequence).

The DNA of the CDR3 is TGCGCCAGCAGCTTGGTCGACACCGGGGAGCTGTTTTTT. It specifies CASSLVDTGELFF. The chain joins TRBV5-1 to TRBJ2-2; D uncertain. V was trimmed by 0 bases and J by 3 bases, leaving 3 bases between them. Per the germline V gene, CDR1 is SGHRS and CDR2 is YFSETQ. This CDR3 contains 13 residues.

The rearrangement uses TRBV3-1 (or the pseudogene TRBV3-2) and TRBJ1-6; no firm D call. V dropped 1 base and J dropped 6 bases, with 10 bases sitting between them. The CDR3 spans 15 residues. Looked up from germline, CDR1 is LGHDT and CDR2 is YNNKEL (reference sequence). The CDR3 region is CASSQGIEGNSPLHF. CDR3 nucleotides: TGTGCCAGCAGCCAAGGTATTGAGGGTAATTCACCCCTCCACTTT.